The clone carrying this T cell receptor beta chain was seen a handful of times. As every portion of the isolated RNA was reverse transcribed, the sequencing read expressed TCRB transcripts. The protocol was immunoSEQ multiplex PCR, while the TCRdb copy is restricted to in-frame clones and leaves out a portion. The sample consists of about 410,000 clones, more than 11% of them appearing once. The data were taken from a study of beta chain features in type 1 diabetes. Across the study: Patient and healthy donor groups were alike in age, gender and cell yields.

Germline values: CDR1 MGHDK, CDR2 SYGVNS. V shed 6 bases and J shed 7 bases, with 15 bases lying between them. The CDR3 covers 13 residues. Sample: naive CD4+ T cells from blood. The clonotype comes from a man younger than 40 in good health. V gene TRBV25-1 combines with J gene TRBJ1-2; weak D call: TRBD1 (5 bases). In nucleotides, the CDR3 is TGTGCCAGCAGCCTCGCAGGGATGAGTGGCTACACCTTC. It is translated as CASSLAGMSGYTF.